This TCR beta chain was recorded in a study of blood T cell repertoires in COVID-19. In the original workflow: Nucleated cell number was recorded as an estimate derived from reference gene primer amplification. Profiling relied on immunoSEQ multiplex PCR, and the TCRdb table lists in-frame clones only, not all of them. V, J and clone size were drawn from that table, and D and trimming were deduced from the DNA. Among 150,000 to 200,000 clones, about 88% were seen once, and the ten largest hold approximately 4%. The trim removed 1 base at V and 6 bases at J, leaving 9 bases unmatched. CDR3 length equals 17 residues. Germline V gives CDR1 SGHRS, CDR2 YFSETQ.

The chain links TRBV5-1 to TRBJ2-4; the match to TRBD2 covers 11 bases. The clonotype originates from a human donor in a cohort sampled during active COVID-19. What was sequenced was peripheral blood. CDR3 in DNA: TGCGCCAGCAGCTTGAGTCTAGCGGGGGGATCAGGAAACATTCAGTACTTC. Its translation is CASSLSLAGGSGNIQYF.